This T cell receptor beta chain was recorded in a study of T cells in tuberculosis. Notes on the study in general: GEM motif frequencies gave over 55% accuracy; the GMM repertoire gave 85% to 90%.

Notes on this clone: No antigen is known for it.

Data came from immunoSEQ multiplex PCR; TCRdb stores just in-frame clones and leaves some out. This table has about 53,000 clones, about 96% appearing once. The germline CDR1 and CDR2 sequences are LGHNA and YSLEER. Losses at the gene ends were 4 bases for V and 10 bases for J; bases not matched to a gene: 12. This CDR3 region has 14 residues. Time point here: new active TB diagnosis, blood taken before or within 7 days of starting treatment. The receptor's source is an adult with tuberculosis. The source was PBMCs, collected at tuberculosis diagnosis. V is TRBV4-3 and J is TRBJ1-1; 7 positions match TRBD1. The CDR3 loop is CASSPKQGLRGAFF. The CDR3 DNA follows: TGCGCCAGCAGCCCCAAACAGGGGCTAAGGGGAGCTTTCTTT.